This T cell receptor (beta chain) appears in the sequencing data of a study of T-cell memory formation after mild COVID-19. At the level of the study: Largely, the TCR clusters proved donor specific.

This CDR3 comprises 17 residues. As concerns this clonotype: Its cognate antigen is unknown.

Overall study results and limits: Cross-reactive memory appears to have joined, as suggested by some responding clones showing up in pre-infection memory.

From 5'RACE with constant-segment primers came TCR alpha and TCR beta cDNA libraries that carried sample barcodes and UMIs. TCRdb re-called the 5' RACE reads with MiXCR, one entry per CDR3 protein. The sample holds some 300,000 distinct CDR3 sequences, around 20% seen once. The sample consisted of PBMCs or a T cell subset sorted from them (not recorded which). The TCR was taken from a man aged 18-30 years who had mild COVID-19 (a few samples of this study predate the infection). Cell type and time point are not known. The rearrangement uses TRBV21-1 and TRBJ1-6. TRBV21-1 constitutes a pseudogene. CDR3 loop: CASSKDPGLWANSPLHF. The CDR3 DNA follows: TGTGCCAGCAGCAAAGACCCGGGGCTTTGGGCGAATTCACCCCTCCACTTT.